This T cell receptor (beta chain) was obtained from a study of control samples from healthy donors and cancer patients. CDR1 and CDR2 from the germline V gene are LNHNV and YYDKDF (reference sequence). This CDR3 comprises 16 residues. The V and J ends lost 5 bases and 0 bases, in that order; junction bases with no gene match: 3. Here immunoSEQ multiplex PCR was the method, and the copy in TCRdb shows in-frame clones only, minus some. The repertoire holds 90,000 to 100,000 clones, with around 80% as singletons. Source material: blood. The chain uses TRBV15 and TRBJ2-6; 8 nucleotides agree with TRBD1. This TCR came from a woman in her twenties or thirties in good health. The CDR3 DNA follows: TGTGCCACCAGCGACGGACAGGGCTCTGGGGCCAACGTCCTGACTTTC. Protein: CATSDGQGSGANVLTF. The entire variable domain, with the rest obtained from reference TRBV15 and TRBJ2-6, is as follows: DAMVIQNPRYQVTQFGKPVTLSCSQTLNHNVMYWYQQKSSQAPKLLFHYYDKDFNNEADTPDNFQSRRPNTSFCFLDIRSPGLGDTAMYLCATSDGQGSGANVLTFGAGSRLTVL.